The 22 T cell receptor beta chains in this list originate from one sample, sequenced in a study of molecular identifiers for immune sequencing clone quantification. In TCRdb, the PCR reads were re-called with MiXCR into one record per CDR3 protein. This sample has approximately 550,000 distinct CDR3 sequences, with around a fifth found just once. The sample comprised naive CD8+ T cells from blood, with Jurkat cell RNA spiked in. As to subset: FACS-sorted CD8+CD4-CCR7+CD45RA+ naive T cells. These receptors were taken from a human donor in good health. Some libraries in this study had Jurkat cell RNA spiked in.

Many counts were recorded for this clonotype. The J gene is TRBJ2-7, the V gene TRBV7-9; D remains unclear. V lost 3 bases and J lost 6, with 12 bases in between. Germline CDR1 SEHNR, CDR2 FQNEAQ (reference sequence). The CDR3 totals 13 residues. The CDR3 DNA reads TGTGCCAGCAGCTTGCCCCTGGGGTCCGAGCAGTACTTC. Its protein product is CASSLPLGSEQYF.

As to this clonotype: The junction shows a germline mismatch at one end, possibly a read error. The chain joins TRBV4-3 to TRBJ2-3, with 7 bases that match TRBD2. The CDR3 has 16 amino acids. Germline loops: CDR1 LGHNA, CDR2 YSLEER. CDR3 residues: CASNQTPAGGTDTQYF. CDR3 sequence (DNA): TGCGCCAGCAACCAAACACCCGCGGGGGGCACAGATACGCAGTATTTT.

The sample holds a few counts of this clonotype. The chain has TRBV27 and TRBJ2-2; D is perhaps TRBD2 (6 bases). Germline CDR1 MNHEY, CDR2 SMNVEV (reference sequence). This CDR3 is 15 amino acids long. The V end lost 4 bases, the J end lost 7 bases, and 16 bases lay between the germline ends. The CDR3 reads CASSSVVGAGGELFF. CDR3 sequence (DNA): TGTGCCAGCAGTTCCGTGGTGGGAGCGGGCGGGGAGCTGTTTTTT.

This clonotype has only a few counts. V usage is TRBV6-2 or TRBV6-3 and J usage is TRBJ2-7; D perhaps matches TRBD2 (6 bases). Germline values: CDR1 MNHEY, CDR2 SVGEGT. V lost 0 bases and J 3 bases, leaving 18 bases between the germline ends. The CDR3 sequence is 17 residues long. The CDR3 DNA reads as TGTGCCAGCAGTTACTCAAGTACGGGACTTGACAACTACGAGCAGTACTTC. Its translation is CASSYSSTGLDNYEQYF.

V gene TRBV24-1 combines with J gene TRBJ2-1; a weak D match, TRBD1 (6 bases). CDR3 length: 13 residues. Germline values: CDR1 KGHDR, CDR2 SFDVKD. V was pared by 9 bases and J by 6 bases, with 14 bases between. CDR3 DNA: TGTGCCACCCAGGACAGTCGGATCAATGAGCAGTTCTTC. Translation: CATQDSRINEQFF.

This clonotype has just one count. This clone may be a read error of a much larger clone one base away. V is TRBV9 and J is TRBJ2-2, with 9 nucleotides matching TRBD2. Germline lookup yields CDR1 SGDLS and CDR2 YYNGEE. This CDR3 comprises 16 residues. The V and J ends lost 3 bases and 6 bases, in that order; junction bases with no gene match: 9. As DNA, the CDR3 is TGTGCCAGCAGCGGAAGACTAGCGGTAAACGCCGGGGAGCTGTTTTTT. Protein sequence: CASSGRLAVNAGELFF.

Regarding this clonotype: With a much larger clone just one base away, this may be a read error. This chain connects TRBV29-1 to TRBJ1-4; D remains unclear. Germline V CDR1 and CDR2: SQVTM, ANQGSEA. This CDR3 has 13 amino acids. Written as DNA, the CDR3 is TGCGGCGCCTCAGCCCCTCCTAATGAAAAACTGTTTTTT. The encoded protein is CGASAPPNEKLFF.

Regarding this clonotype: A much larger clone lies one base from this, so it may be a read error. The chain uses TRBV6-6 and TRBJ1-5; unclear D gene. Germline CDR1 and CDR2: MNHNY and SVGAGI (reference sequence). The CDR3 runs 14 residues. The CDR3 sequence: CARSLWQNNQPQHF. The DNA of the CDR3 is TGTGCCAGGAGTTTATGGCAAAACAATCAGCCCCAGCATTTT.

This clonotype turned up a few times. This chain connects TRBV6-5 to TRBJ1-3; D unclear. This CDR3 is 20 amino acids long. V lost 5 bases to trimming and J lost 0 bases, with 26 bases between them. The germline V gene has CDR1 MNHEY and CDR2 SVGAGI. CDR3: CASSDLSLSGGLLSGNTIYF. DNA for the CDR3: TGTGCCAGCAGTGACCTATCCCTGTCAGGAGGTCTCCTCTCTGGAAACACCATATATTTT.

This clonotype was seen ten or more times. This chain links TRBV5-4 with TRBJ2-3, with 7 nucleotides matching TRBD1. CDR1 and CDR2 from the germline V gene are SGHNT and YYREEE (reference sequence). The CDR3 has 16 amino acids. J gave up 3 bases and V 6 bases, and 13 bases lay outside the gene matches. The CDR3, as DNA: TGTGCCAGCAACCCCGATACAGGGGAGTTGACAGATACGCAGTATTTT. It codes for CASNPDTGELTDTQYF. Filled out from reference TRBV5-4 and TRBJ2-3, the complete variable domain reads ETGVTQSPTHLIKTRGQQVTLRCSSQSGHNTVSWYQQALGQGPQFIFQYYREEENGRGNFPPRFSGLQFPNYSSELNVNALELDDSALYLCASNPDTGELTDTQYFGPGTRLTVL.

The rearrangement uses TRBV20-1 and TRBJ2-2, with D unresolved. Germline assignment: CDR1 DFQATT and CDR2 SNEGSKA (reference sequence). The CDR3 totals 16 residues. Deletions cut 7 bases from V and 2 bases from J, with 20 bases between. CDR3: CSVRALWRQNTGELFF. The CDR3 nucleotides read TGCAGTGTTAGGGCCCTCTGGCGGCAAAACACCGGGGAGCTGTTTTTT.

This clonotype came up a few times. This chain uses TRBV7-8 with TRBJ2-1; the D gene is possibly TRBD2 (5 bases). Looked up from germline, CDR1 is SGHVS and CDR2 is FQNEAQ. The CDR3 is 13 amino acids. V lost 1 base to trimming and J lost 9 bases, with 10 bases between them. The CDR3: CASSLGLAVEQFF. CDR3 sequence (DNA): TGTGCCAGCAGCTTAGGGCTAGCAGTTGAGCAGTTCTTC.

Details on this clonotype: A much larger clone is a single base away; this may be a read error. The V and J genes are TRBV4-2 and TRBJ2-2; a possible D gene is TRBD1 (6 bases). Per the germline V gene, CDR1 is LGHNA and CDR2 is YNFKEQ. CDR3 size: 18 residues. The germline V and J ends were trimmed by 4 bases and 2 bases, with 20 bases remaining between them. The CDR3 DNA reads TGTGCCAGCAGCCCAGTTGGGTCCGGACAGCGAAACACCGGGGAGCTGTTTTTT. Its protein is CASSPVGSGQRNTGELFF.

The chain combines TRBV10-2 with TRBJ1-1; the match to TRBD1 covers 10 bases. The CDR3 sequence is 20 residues long. CDR1 WSHSY and CDR2 SAAADI come from the germline V gene. Germline trimming cut 0 bases from V and 0 bases from J; bases unmatched to any gene: 13. CDR3 sequence (DNA): TGCGCCAGCAGTGAGTCGGGGACAGGGGATTCTTTATTTCTGAACACTGAAGCTTTCTTT. Its translation is CASSESGTGDSLFLNTEAFF.

The chain carries TRBV27 and TRBJ2-1; perhaps TRBD2 as D (6 bases). The V gene lost 5 bases and the J gene lost 3 bases, with 11 bases spanning the gap. The length of the CDR3 is 14 residues. The germline V gene has CDR1 MNHEY and CDR2 SMNVEV (reference sequence). Here the CDR3 reads CASSVAGIYNEQFF. CDR3 nucleotide sequence: TGTGCCAGCAGTGTCGCGGGGATCTACAATGAGCAGTTCTTC.

This clonotype was found a few times. This chain uses TRBV19 with TRBJ1-5, with TRBD1 matching over 7 bases. The CDR3 runs to 15 residues. Germline V gene data show CDR1 as LNHDA and CDR2 as SQIVND (reference sequence). Trimming took 3 bases from V and 5 from J; bases not matched to a gene: 7. Here the CDR3 reads CASSIGQGGYQPQHF. The CDR3 DNA reads TGTGCCAGTAGTATCGGTCAGGGGGGATATCAGCCCCAGCATTTT.

The gene calls are TRBV6-2 or TRBV6-3 and TRBJ2-3, with a weak D call TRBD2 (6 bases). V was trimmed by 6 bases and J by 1 base, leaving 11 bases between them. The CDR3 has 14 amino acids. The germline V gene has CDR1 MNHEY and CDR2 SVGEGT. DNA of the CDR3: TGTGCCAGCAGATCGTGGGAGGGCACAGATACGCAGTATTTT. It yields the protein CASRSWEGTDTQYF.

This clonotype was seen a few times. This chain links TRBV9 with TRBJ2-3; possible D gene TRBD2, 5 bases. Trimming took 3 bases from V and 6 from J, leaving 20 bases between them. This CDR3 has 16 residues. Per germline, CDR1 SGDLS and CDR2 YYNGEE. The DNA for the CDR3 is TGTGCCAGCAGCGCTAGTGGAGGCAGCTTAGAGGATACGCAGTATTTT. Encoded protein: CASSASGGSLEDTQYF.

Regarding this clonotype: The conserved phenylalanine or tryptophan is not found at the CDR3 terminus, so this likely reflects a read error. The chain couples TRBV10-3 to TRBJ2-1; 7 bases map to TRBD2. From germline, CDR1 is ENHRY and CDR2 SYGVKD. CDR3 length: 14 residues. Unmatched junction bases numbered 8, after V lost 9 bases and J lost 3 bases. The CDR3 here is CAISRGGSYNEQFL. The CDR3 coding sequence is TGTGCCATTTCGAGGGGCGGGAGCTACAATGAGCAGTTCCTC.

This chain joins TRBV4-3 and TRBJ2-1, with D perhaps TRBD2 (5 bases). Germline V lookup: CDR1 LGHNA, CDR2 YSLEER. The CDR3 is made up of 15 amino acids. V was pared by 1 base and J by 5 bases, with 12 bases between. CDR3 region: CASSQGTAFHNEQFF. In DNA, the CDR3 is TGCGCCAGCAGCCAAGGGACTGCCTTCCACAATGAGCAGTTCTTC.

The chain is built from TRBV20-1 and TRBJ2-7; 10 bases are a match to TRBD2. CDR3 length: 16 residues. Trimming at V came to 3 bases and at J to 2 bases, leaving 10 bases not matched to a gene. CDR1 and CDR2 (germline): DFQATT, SNEGSKA (reference sequence). CDR3 residues: CSASTPVAGGTYEQYF. For the CDR3, the DNA is TGCAGTGCTAGCACCCCTGTAGCGGGGGGCACCTACGAGCAGTACTTC.

A few counts support this clonotype. V gene TRBV28 combines with J gene TRBJ1-1; no firm D call. V lost 8 bases and J lost 6, with 10 bases in between. Germline assignment: CDR1 MDHEN and CDR2 SYDVKM. CDR3 length: 11 amino acids. CDR3 residues: CASGPRAEAFF. CDR3 sequence (DNA): TGTGCCAGCGGGCCGAGGGCTGAAGCTTTCTTT.